These 15 T cell receptor beta chains were sequenced from one sample in a study of blood T cells in healthy people across ages. A second PCR of roughly 7 to 11 cycles used a sample-barcoded 5' primer and a J-beta primer mix. TCRdb fed the 5' RACE reads into MiXCR, producing one record per CDR3 protein. The table lists about 800,000 distinct CDR3 sequences, roughly 25% of them singletons. These data are also associated with another study on T cells of mothers and their children.

Sequencing used blood. Every receptor here comes from a boy younger than 18 in good health.

The table lists this clonotype with a few counts. This chain uses TRBV29-1 with TRBJ2-7; a possible D gene is TRBD1 (6 bases). CDR1 and CDR2 (germline): SQVTM, ANQGSEA. This CDR3 has 13 amino acids. Trimming took 6 bases from V and 1 from J, leaving 13 bases between them. Here the CDR3 DNA reads TGCAGCGTGCAAGGGGGAATATCCTACGAGCAGTACTTC. Protein product: CSVQGGISYEQYF.

V is TRBV18 and J is TRBJ2-1; tentatively, D is TRBD2 (6 bases). With the DNA end fitting TRBJ2-5 better, the J assignment may be wrong. Germline CDR1 and CDR2: KGHSH and LQKENI. CDR3 length: 13 amino acids. CDR3 protein: CASSPGLNGTQYF. The CDR3 region has the DNA TGTGCCAGCTCACCGGGACTGAATGGGACCCAGTACTTC.

J is TRBJ2-4 and V is TRBV20-1; D call uncertain. Germline CDR1 reads DFQATT; CDR2 reads SNEGSKA (reference sequence). Trimming removed 3 bases at V and 0 bases at J, with 12 bases between. The CDR3 covers 15 residues. CDR3 in amino acids: CSARNVEIAKNIQYF. As DNA, the CDR3 is TGCAGTGCTAGGAACGTGGAGATAGCCAAAAACATTCAGTACTTC.

This sequence joins TRBV29-1 and TRBJ1-1; no clear D. The V and J ends lost 4 bases and 6 bases respectively, with 12 bases between them. This CDR3 spans 12 amino acids. Germline lookup yields CDR1 SQVTM and CDR2 ANQGSEA. CDR3 in amino acids: CSVVLSLSEAFF. The DNA of the CDR3 is TGCAGCGTTGTGTTGAGCCTTTCTGAAGCTTTCTTT.

This clonotype was found a few times. The V gene is TRBV7-9, the J gene TRBJ2-7; TRBD1 might be the D (6 bases). CDR3 length: 15 residues. Deletions cut 6 bases from V and 2 bases from J, with 17 bases between. Germline V gene sequence: CDR1 SEHNR, CDR2 FQNEAQ (reference sequence). The CDR3: CASSDRDTEAYEQYF. Written as DNA, the CDR3 is TGTGCCAGCAGTGACCGGGACACTGAAGCCTACGAGCAGTACTTC.

There are a few counts of this clonotype. The J gene is TRBJ1-1, the V gene TRBV4-1, with D possibly TRBD1 on 6 matching bases. Trimming removed 5 bases at V and 4 bases at J, with 32 bases between. Germline loops: CDR1 MGHRA, CDR2 YSYEKL. The CDR3 runs 20 residues. The CDR3 region is CASSTRILQGRRSRGTEAFF. The CDR3, as DNA: TGCGCCAGCAGCACTCGAATCCTGCAGGGCCGACGAAGCAGGGGCACTGAAGCTTTCTTT.

Details on this clonotype: A junction end diverges from the germline sequence, so it may reflect a read error. V gene TRBV29-1 combines with J gene TRBJ2-7; D is unclear. Looked up from germline, CDR1 is SQVTM and CDR2 is ANQGSEA. CDR3 length: 14 residues. The CDR3 region has the DNA TGCAGCGTTGAAGATCCTGGCAGGCCCCCGGAGCATTACTTC. Translating it yields CSVEDPGRPPEHYF.

The V and J genes are TRBV14 and TRBJ2-7; tentative D call: TRBD2 (5 bases). Germline lookup yields CDR1 SGHDN and CDR2 FVKESK. CDR3 size: 14 residues. V lost 4 bases and J 3 bases, leaving 13 bases between the germline ends. For the CDR3, the DNA is TGTGCCAGCAGCCCACCCCTCGGAGGCTACGAGCAGTACTTC. This encodes CASSPPLGGYEQYF.

This clonotype showed up just a few times. The chain uses TRBV2 and TRBJ2-7; D may be TRBD1 or TRBD2 (5 bases each). Trimming shortened V by 6 bases and J by 6 bases, and 9 bases separated the two germline ends. The CDR3 covers 11 residues. Germline values: CDR1 SNHLY, CDR2 FYNNEI. Written as DNA, the CDR3 is TGTGCCAGCAGGGCAGGGAGCGAGCAGTACTTC. Translated: CASRAGSEQYF.

V and J are TRBV28 and TRBJ1-1; TRBD1 might be the D (5 bases). Germline-derived CDR1 and CDR2 are MDHEN and SYDVKM. V was pared by 7 bases and J by 5 bases, with 20 bases between. CDR3 size: 15 residues. The CDR3 is CASTPREGRGTEAFF. Here the CDR3 DNA reads TGTGCCAGCACCCCCAGGGAGGGGCGCGGGACTGAAGCTTTCTTT.

The CDR3 reads CASSFTGLATSYNEQFF. The CDR3 DNA reads as TGTGCCAGCAGCTTTACGGGACTAGCAACCTCCTACAATGAGCAGTTCTTC. V and J are TRBV7-2 and TRBJ2-1; 9 nucleotides agree with TRBD2. Germline CDR1 is SGHTA and CDR2 is FQGNSA. The CDR3 is 17 amino acids. V gave up 3 bases and J gave up 0 bases; unmatched junction bases: 6.

This clonotype has only a few counts. The V and J genes are TRBV7-2 and TRBJ2-2, with D perhaps TRBD2 (5 bases). Trimming cost V 3 bases and J 2 bases, with 7 bases left between them. Per germline, CDR1 SGHTA and CDR2 FQGNSA. This CDR3 comprises 14 residues. The DNA for the CDR3 is TGTGCCAGCAGCTTCACTAGTAACACCGGGGAGCTGTTTTTT. This translates into CASSFTSNTGELFF. Full variable domain (missing parts from reference TRBV7-2 and TRBJ2-2): GAGVSQSPSNKVTEKGKDVELRCDPISGHTALYWYRQSLGQGLEFLIYFQGNSAPDKSGLPSDRFSAERTGGSVSTLTIQRTQQEDSAVYLCASSFTSNTGELFFGEGSRLTVL.

V is TRBV10-3 and J is TRBJ2-2, with 8 positions matching TRBD2. Germline V gene data show CDR1 as ENHRY and CDR2 as SYGVKD. Trimming at V came to 0 bases and at J to 0 bases, leaving 0 bases not matched to a gene. The CDR3 has 16 amino acids. CDR3 residues: CAISESGLANTGELFF. DNA for the CDR3: TGTGCCATCAGTGAGTCGGGACTAGCGAACACCGGGGAGCTGTTTTTT.

This chain links TRBV11-2 with TRBJ1-1; D remains unclear. The CDR3 is made up of 14 amino acids. V was cut by 5 bases and J by 1 base, with 11 bases left in between. Per germline, CDR1 SGHAT and CDR2 FQNNGV. The CDR3 region is CASSNDWANTEAFF. DNA for the CDR3: TGTGCCAGCAGCAATGACTGGGCGAACACTGAAGCTTTCTTT.

Worth noting for this clonotype: Relative to the germline gene, one junction end is altered; a read error may explain this. The V call is TRBV6-2 or TRBV6-3, the J call TRBJ2-5; TRBD2 matches at 12 bases. CDR1 and CDR2 from the germline V gene are MNHEY and SVGEGT. CDR3 length: 15 amino acids. The chain's CDR3 is CASRRLAGVFETQHF. For the CDR3, the DNA is TGTGCCAGCAGAAGACTAGCGGGGGTTTTTGAGACCCAGCACTTC.